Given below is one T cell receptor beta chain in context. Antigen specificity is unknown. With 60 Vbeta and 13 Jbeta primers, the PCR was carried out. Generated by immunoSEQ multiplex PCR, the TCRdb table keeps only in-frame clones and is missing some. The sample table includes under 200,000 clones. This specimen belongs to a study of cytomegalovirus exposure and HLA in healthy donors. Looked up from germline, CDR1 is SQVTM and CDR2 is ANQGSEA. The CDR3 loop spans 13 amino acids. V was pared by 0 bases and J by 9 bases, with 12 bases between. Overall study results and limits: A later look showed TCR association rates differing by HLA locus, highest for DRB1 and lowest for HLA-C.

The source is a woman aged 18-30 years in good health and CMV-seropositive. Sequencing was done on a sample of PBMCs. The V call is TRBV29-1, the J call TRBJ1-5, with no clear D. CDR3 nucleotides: TGCAGCGTTGAAGAGGTCGGTTCGGGGCCCCAGCATTTT. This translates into CSVEEVGSGPQHF.